This T cell receptor (beta chain) comes out of a study of control samples from healthy donors and cancer patients (dated by TCRdb to the early 2020s). There are 14 amino acids in the CDR3, from cysteine to phenylalanine inclusive. Solely the CDR3 DNA is kept, with 42 bases framed from the first base. Taken from the germline V gene, the CDR1 and CDR2 loops are ENHRY and SYGVKD. V is cut back by 9 bases and J by 3 bases, with 8 bases in the junction unmatched. This clone was recorded once. Its target antigen remains unknown. Base qualities are not recorded, but no much larger clone differs from it by a single base. The protocol used for the library was the immunoSEQ multiplex PCR assay. TCRdb mirrors the immuneACCESS table, restricted to in-frame sequences. Some clones are absent from its copies; in checked studies, under half trace to an unresolved V gene, and the reason for the others is unknown. Present in this sample are roughly 120,000 clones, about 88% of which were seen just once. The ten most abundant clones make up about 2.5% of the sample.

The clonotype comes from a woman in her 70s in good health. Sequenced input: blood. The sequence joins TRBV10-3 to TRBJ1-3; 7 nucleotides in the junction match TRBD1. The CDR3 has the sequence CAISPGQYGNTIYF. The DNA sequence is as follows: TGTGCCATTTCACCGGGACAGTATGGAAACACCATATATTTT.